This T cell receptor beta chain was documented in a study of CD8 T cells in ankylosing spondylitis. Overall study results and limits: Apparently characteristic of ankylosing spondylitis blood was a TCR beta motif (eight highly homologous variants).

Quantitative 5'-RACE with molecular barcodes produced the TCR beta libraries. Using its own MiXCR run on the 5' RACE reads, TCRdb lists one record per CDR3 protein. The sample contains around 440,000 distinct CDR3 sequences, about a sixth of which appear only once. At least ten counts were recorded for this clonotype. Its antigen is undetermined. V was cut by 3 bases and J by 11 bases, with 10 bases left in between. This CDR3 comprises 11 residues. The receptor was derived from a male donor with ankylosing spondylitis. This rearrangement joins TRBV12-3 or TRBV12-4 to TRBJ1-1, with D unclear. Sequencing input: blood, either unsorted or a sorted T cell fraction (not recorded which). CDR3 protein: CASSFGAVAFF. The CDR3 nucleotides read TGTGCCAGCAGTTTTGGAGCGGTGGCTTTCTTT.